These 27 T cell receptor beta chains were sequenced from one sample in a study of regulatory T cells in long-lasting Graves disease. Assembly of TCR beta libraries relied on iRepertoire HTBI primers together with Arm-PCR of CDR3 regions. Each CDR3 protein is one row after TCRdb ran MiXCR on the multiplex PCR reads. The sample has roughly 470,000 distinct CDR3 sequences, less than 25% seen once. The sample's time point: persistent/refractory GD, antithyroid drugs over 5 years with positive TRAb. Scientists built the TCR library using RNA that was extracted from PBMCs. This specimen consisted of peripheral blood mononuclear cells (PBMCs), obtained when the disease was refractory, from a patient treated with antithyroid drugs. These receptors all come from a female donor with Graves disease.

This clonotype was counted between two and nine times. V gene TRBV7-3 combines with J gene TRBJ1-1; TRBD1 aligns across 7 bases. Trimming at V came to 2 bases and at J to 3 bases, leaving 6 bases not matched to a gene. Germline-derived CDR1 and CDR2 are SGHTA and FQGTGA. The length of the CDR3 is 15 residues. The CDR3 region is CASSLSRGVDTEAFF. CDR3 bases: TGTGCCAGCAGCTTATCCAGGGGGGTGGACACTGAAGCTTTCTTT. Complete variable domain (other parts from reference TRBV7-3 and TRBJ1-1): GAGVSQTPSNKVTEKGKYVELRCDPISGHTALYWYRQSLGQGPEFLIYFQGTGAADDSGLPNDRFFAVRPEGSVSTLKIQRTERGDSAVYLCASSLSRGVDTEAFFGQGTRLTVV.

This clonotype was counted ten times or more. V usage is TRBV7-9 and J usage is TRBJ1-2; D not resolved. Per germline, CDR1 SEHNR and CDR2 FQNEAQ (reference sequence). The CDR3 extends over 15 amino acids. Deletions cut 0 bases from V and 1 base from J, with 9 bases between. The CDR3 region has the DNA TGTGCCAGCAGCTTAGCGCCCGGGAGTAACTATGGCTACACCTTC. Translation: CASSLAPGSNYGYTF.

In its sample, this clonotype was seen many times. The rearrangement links TRBV6-1 to TRBJ1-2; D not resolved. Germline CDR1 and CDR2: MNHNS and SASEGT. V was trimmed by 5 bases and J by 2 bases, leaving 6 bases between them. This CDR3 spans 12 amino acids. The CDR3 DNA reads as TGTGCCAGCAGTAGGAGCAACTATGGCTACACCTTC. Residues: CASSRSNYGYTF.

This clonotype was counted a few times. The V gene is TRBV6-2 or TRBV6-3, the J gene TRBJ1-4; 7 nucleotides agree with TRBD1. CDR3 size: 14 residues. The germline CDR1 and CDR2 sequences are MNHEY and SVGEGT. Losses at the gene ends were 5 bases for V and 10 bases for J; bases not matched to a gene: 10. The DNA of the CDR3 is TGTGCCAGCAGTGACCCCCTCCACAGGGGAAAACTGTTTTTT. This gives the protein CASSDPLHRGKLFF.

In this sample, this clonotype turned up a few times. This sequence joins TRBV12-5 and TRBJ2-5; 7 positions match TRBD1. The length of the CDR3 is 14 residues. From germline, CDR1 is LGHNT and CDR2 FRNRAP. V shed 1 base and J 2 bases; nucleotides not matched to a gene: 1. Here the CDR3 reads CASGLGTGQETQYF. The CDR3 nucleotides read TGTGCTAGTGGTTTGGGGACAGGACAAGAGACCCAGTACTTC.

J is TRBJ2-1 and V is TRBV28, with 9 bases matching TRBD2. The CDR3 has 15 amino acids. Trimming took 1 base from V and 6 from J; bases not matched to a gene: 4. Germline V gives CDR1 MDHEN, CDR2 SYDVKM. The CDR3 loop is CASSLSAGGANEQFF. The CDR3 region has the DNA TGTGCCAGCAGTTTATCGGCGGGAGGGGCCAATGAGCAGTTCTTC.

This clonotype occurred many times. The chain is built from TRBV29-1 and TRBJ1-2; D uncertain. The V and J ends lost 3 bases and 8 bases respectively, with 4 bases between them. The CDR3 runs to 9 residues. Germline CDR1 is SQVTM and CDR2 is ANQGSEA. Written as DNA, the CDR3 is TGCAGCGTTGACGTAGGCTACACCTTC. It encodes CSVDVGYTF.

The rearrangement joins TRBV7-3 to TRBJ2-1; D is unclear. The CDR3 length is 15 residues. Germline V gives CDR1 SGHTA, CDR2 FQGTGA. Trimming took 2 bases from V and 5 from J, leaving 13 bases between them. For the CDR3, the DNA is TGTGCCAGCAGCTTATACACGGACCGAGACAATGAGCAGTTCTTC. It translates to CASSLYTDRDNEQFF.

This clonotype was detected many times. The chain uses TRBV11-2 and TRBJ1-2, with a weak D call TRBD1 (6 bases). V lost 4 bases and J lost 8, with 17 bases in between. CDR1 is SGHAT, CDR2 FQNNGV, per germline. There are 14 residues in the CDR3. For the CDR3, the DNA is TGTGCCAGCAGCTCCCCCCGGGGGCGGCAAGGCTACACCTTC. This translates into CASSSPRGRQGYTF.

The sample holds a few counts of this clonotype. This chain uses TRBV20-1 with TRBJ2-7; possible D gene TRBD2, 5 bases. The V end was cut by 6 bases, the J end by 2 bases, with 14 bases between. CDR1 is DFQATT, CDR2 SNEGSKA, per germline (reference sequence). CDR3 length: 13 residues. CDR3 DNA sequence: TGCAGTGCACAACTAGAATTTACCTACGAGCAGTACTTC. Encoded protein: CSAQLEFTYEQYF.

In its sample, this clonotype was seen a few times. This sequence joins TRBV19 and TRBJ2-7; TRBD2 is a possible D gene (6 bases). V was shortened by 3 bases and J by 2 bases, with 14 bases between the two germline ends. The germline gives CDR1 LNHDA, CDR2 SQIVND (reference sequence). The CDR3 totals 15 residues. The CDR3 DNA reads TGTGCCAGTAGTATGGGGCCGGGGGAGCCCTACGAGCAGTACTTC. Encoded protein: CASSMGPGEPYEQYF. Combining the CDR3 with reference TRBV19 and TRBJ2-7 gives the whole variable domain DGGITQSPKYLFRKEGQNVTLSCEQNLNHDAMYWYRQDPGQGLRLIYYSQIVNDFQKGDIAEGYSVSREKKESFPLTVTSAQKNPTAFYLCASSMGPGEPYEQYFGPGTRLTVT.

This clonotype has just one count. The chain is built from TRBV28 and TRBJ2-7; 11 bases fit TRBD2. V was pared by 2 bases and J by 5 bases, with 5 bases of the junction left unmatched. CDR3 length: 15 residues. The V gene's germline CDR1 is MDHEN and CDR2 SYDVKM. This CDR3 is CASSLGTSGSHEQYF. The CDR3 DNA reads TGTGCCAGCAGTTTAGGTACTAGCGGGAGCCACGAGCAGTACTTC.

This clonotype was picked up many times. The chain carries TRBV13 and TRBJ1-5; no clear D. CDR1 PRHDT and CDR2 FYEKMQ come from the germline V gene (reference sequence). V lost 5 bases, J lost 4 bases, and 6 bases lay in between. The CDR3 extends over 12 amino acids. CDR3 sequence reads: CASSLQNQPQHF. CDR3 in DNA: TGTGCCAGCAGCCTTCAAAATCAGCCCCAGCATTTT.

This clonotype was found a few times. A much larger clone is a single base away; this may be a read error. The chain couples TRBV7-8 to TRBJ1-5, with 8 nucleotides matching TRBD1. The CDR3 extends over 16 amino acids. Germline V gene data show CDR1 as SGHVS and CDR2 as FQNEAQ. The V gene end was trimmed by 7 bases and the J gene end by 1 base; junction bases not matched to a gene: 9. This chain's CDR3 is CASNSRTGWSNQPQHF. For the CDR3, the DNA is TGTGCCAGCAACTCAAGGACAGGGTGGAGCAATCAGCCCCAGCATTTT. The variable domain in full, completed from reference TRBV7-8 and TRBJ1-5, reads GAGVSQSPRYKVAKRGQDVALRCDPISGHVSLFWYQQALGQGPEFLTYFQNEAQLDKSGLPSDRFFAERPEGSVSTLKIQRTQQEDSAVYLCASNSRTGWSNQPQHFGDGTRLSIL.

V gene TRBV20-1 combines with J gene TRBJ2-7; D remains unclear. Trimming stripped 2 bases from V and 9 bases from J, with 14 bases between. CDR1 is DFQATT and CDR2 is SNEGSKA in the germline V gene (reference sequence). The CDR3 runs to 12 residues. CDR3 loop: CSARKDGNGQYF. Written as DNA, the CDR3 is TGCAGTGCTAGAAAGGACGGAAACGGGCAGTACTTC.

The chain recombines TRBV6-1 with TRBJ2-7; perhaps TRBD1 as D (6 bases). The V gene's germline CDR1 is MNHNS and CDR2 SASEGT. The CDR3 has 15 residues. V lost 6 bases, J lost 0 bases, and 15 bases lay in between. The CDR3 DNA follows: TGTGCCAGCAGGGGTGGACAGACCAGCTCCTACGAGCAGTACTTC. This sequence encodes CASRGGQTSSYEQYF.

This clonotype occurred many times. The chain employs TRBV15 and TRBJ1-5; D not certain. This CDR3 spans 13 amino acids. V shed 1 base and J shed 5 bases, with 6 bases lying between them. Looked up from germline, CDR1 is LNHNV and CDR2 is YYDKDF (reference sequence). This CDR3 reads CATSRGRYQPQHF. In DNA form, the CDR3 reads TGTGCCACCAGCAGAGGTCGGTATCAGCCCCAGCATTTT.

This clonotype was observed many times. The rearrangement joins TRBV20-1 to TRBJ2-5; 7 nucleotides line up with TRBD1. The CDR3 has 13 residues. J was trimmed by 5 bases and V by 8 bases; bases with no gene match: 11. The V gene's germline CDR1 is DFQATT and CDR2 SNEGSKA (reference sequence). In nucleotides, the CDR3 is TGCAGTTTAACAGGGGCGCTGGGCGAGACCCAGTACTTC. Protein product: CSLTGALGETQYF.

At least ten counts were recorded for this clonotype. The chain employs TRBV3-1 and TRBJ2-7, with D perhaps matching TRBD1 or TRBD2 (5 bases each). V was pared by 5 bases and J by 2 bases, with 13 bases between. Germline V gene lookup returns CDR1 LGHDT and CDR2 YNNKEL (reference sequence). This CDR3 is 14 amino acids long. The CDR3: CASSKGPTAYEQYF. The CDR3 DNA reads as TGTGCCAGCAGCAAGGGACCGACGGCCTACGAGCAGTACTTC.

In nucleotides, the CDR3 is TGTGCCAGCAGGCAAAGCAGATTAAGCTCCTACGAGCAGTACTTC. This codes for CASRQSRLSSYEQYF. The V and J genes are TRBV7-8 and TRBJ2-7; D call uncertain. Germline V CDR1 and CDR2: SGHVS, FQNEAQ. There are 15 residues in the CDR3. Trimming took off 6 bases at V and 0 bases at J, with 15 bases between the two ends.

The chain recombines TRBV7-9 with TRBJ1-1; 8 nucleotides agree with TRBD1. Per germline, CDR1 SEHNR and CDR2 FQNEAQ (reference sequence). CDR3 size: 15 residues. Unmatched junction bases numbered 6, after V lost 6 bases and J lost 0 bases. The CDR3 region is CASSGTGLMNTEAFF. The CDR3 region has the DNA TGTGCCAGCAGTGGGACAGGACTTATGAACACTGAAGCTTTCTTT.

This clonotype came up many times. The J gene is TRBJ2-7, the V gene TRBV7-6; the D is unclear. This CDR3 contains 14 residues. CDR1 is SGHVS and CDR2 is FNYEAQ in the germline V gene. Trimming cost V 5 bases and J 0 bases, with 11 bases left between them. The CDR3 protein is CASSPYESSYEQYF. CDR3 nucleotides: TGTGCCAGCAGCCCCTATGAAAGCTCCTACGAGCAGTACTTC.

This clonotype was found many times. The chain carries TRBV28 and TRBJ2-7, with D unresolved. The CDR3 consists of 14 residues. The V and J ends lost 3 bases and 1 base respectively, with 10 bases between them. The germline V gene encodes CDR1 MDHEN and CDR2 SYDVKM. The CDR3 protein is CASSFEGSSYEQYF. The CDR3 nucleotides read TGTGCCAGCAGTTTCGAAGGGTCTTCCTACGAGCAGTACTTC.

The rearrangement links TRBV3-1 to TRBJ1-1, with D perhaps TRBD1 (5 bases). This CDR3 has 13 amino acids. Looked up from germline, CDR1 is LGHDT and CDR2 is YNNKEL (reference sequence). With 0 bases removed from V and 9 bases from J, the gap between germline ends came to 11 bases. Here the CDR3 reads CASSQEGGPKAFF. The CDR3 DNA reads TGTGCCAGCAGCCAAGAGGGGGGACCCAAAGCTTTCTTT. Variable domain in full (rest from reference TRBV3-1 and TRBJ1-1): DTAVSQTPKYLVTQMGNDKSIKCEQNLGHDTMYWYKQDSKKFLKIMFSYNNKELIINETVPNRFSPKSPDKAHLNLHINSLELGDSAVYFCASSQEGGPKAFFGQGTRLTVV.

A single count supports this clonotype. This clone may be a read error of a much larger clone one base away. This chain links TRBV18 with TRBJ2-5, with D possibly TRBD2 on 5 matching bases. CDR1 and CDR2 (germline): KGHSH, LQKENI. This CDR3 region has 14 residues. In nucleotides, the CDR3 is TGTGCCAGCGGCCCGGGAACTTCTCAAGAGACCCGGTACTTC. It codes for CASGPGTSQETRYF.

The genes are TRBV19 and TRBJ1-1; D gene ambiguous. The V and J ends lost 0 bases and 5 bases respectively, with 7 bases between them. Per germline, CDR1 LNHDA and CDR2 SQIVND (reference sequence). The CDR3 covers 13 residues. As DNA, the CDR3 is TGTGCCAGTAGTATAGATAGCGGGACTGAAGCTTTCTTT. Amino acids: CASSIDSGTEAFF.

This clonotype turned up a few times. The chain is built from TRBV7-2 and TRBJ1-5, with a tentative D call TRBD1 (5 bases). The CDR3 sequence is 13 residues long. Trimming took off 5 bases at V and 4 bases at J, with 9 bases between the two ends. The V gene's germline CDR1 is SGHTA and CDR2 FQGNSA. The CDR3 DNA reads as TGTGCCAGCAGCACCAAGGGGAATCAGCCCCAGCATTTT. Translating it yields CASSTKGNQPQHF.